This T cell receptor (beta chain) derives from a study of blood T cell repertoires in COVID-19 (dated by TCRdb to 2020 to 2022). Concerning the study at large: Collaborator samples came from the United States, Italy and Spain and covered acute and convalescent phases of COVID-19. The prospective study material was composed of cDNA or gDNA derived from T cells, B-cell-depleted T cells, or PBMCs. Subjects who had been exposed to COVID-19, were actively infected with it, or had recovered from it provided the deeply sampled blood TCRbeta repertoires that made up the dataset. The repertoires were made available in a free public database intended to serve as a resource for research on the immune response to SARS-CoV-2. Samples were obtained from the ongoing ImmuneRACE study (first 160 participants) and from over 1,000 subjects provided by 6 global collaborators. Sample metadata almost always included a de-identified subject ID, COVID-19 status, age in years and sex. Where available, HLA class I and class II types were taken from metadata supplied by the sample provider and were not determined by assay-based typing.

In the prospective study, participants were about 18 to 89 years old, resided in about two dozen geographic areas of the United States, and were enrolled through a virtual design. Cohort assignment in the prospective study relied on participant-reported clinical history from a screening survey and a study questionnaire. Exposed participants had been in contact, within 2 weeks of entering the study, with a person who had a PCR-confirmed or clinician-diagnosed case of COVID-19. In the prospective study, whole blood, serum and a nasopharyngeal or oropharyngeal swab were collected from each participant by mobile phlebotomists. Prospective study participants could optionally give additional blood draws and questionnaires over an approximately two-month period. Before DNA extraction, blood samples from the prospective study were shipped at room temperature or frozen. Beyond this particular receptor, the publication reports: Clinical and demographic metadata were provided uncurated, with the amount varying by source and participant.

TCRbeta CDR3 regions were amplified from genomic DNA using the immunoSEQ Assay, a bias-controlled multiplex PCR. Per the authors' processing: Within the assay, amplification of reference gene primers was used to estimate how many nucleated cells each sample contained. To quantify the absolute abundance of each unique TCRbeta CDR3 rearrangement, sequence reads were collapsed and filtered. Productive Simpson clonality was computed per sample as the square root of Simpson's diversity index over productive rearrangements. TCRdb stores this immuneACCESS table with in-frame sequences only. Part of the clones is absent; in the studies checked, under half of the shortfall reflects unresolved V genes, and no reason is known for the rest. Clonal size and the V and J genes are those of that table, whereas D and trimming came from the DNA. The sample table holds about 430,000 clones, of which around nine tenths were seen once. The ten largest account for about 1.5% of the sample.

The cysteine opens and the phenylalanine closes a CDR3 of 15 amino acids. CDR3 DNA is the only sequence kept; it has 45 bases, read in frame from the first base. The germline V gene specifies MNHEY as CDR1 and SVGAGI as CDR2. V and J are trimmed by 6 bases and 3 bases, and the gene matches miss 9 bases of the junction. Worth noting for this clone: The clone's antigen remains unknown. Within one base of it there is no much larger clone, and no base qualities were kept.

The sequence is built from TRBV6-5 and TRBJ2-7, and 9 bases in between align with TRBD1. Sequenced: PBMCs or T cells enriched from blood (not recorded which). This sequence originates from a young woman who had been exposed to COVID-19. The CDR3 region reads CASRGRQGGSYEQYF. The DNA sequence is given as TGTGCCAGCAGAGGCCGACAGGGGGGAAGCTACGAGCAGTACTTC.